This TCR beta chain is from a study of chemoradiotherapy in HPV16-positive cancers. Study results and limitations: Only a couple of HPV16-positive patients supplied the functional HPV-specificity definition. Non-HPV-specific T cells did not expand in tumors during treatment, whereas candidate HPV-specific clones and E7-related motifs did.

Produced via immunoSEQ multiplex PCR; TCRdb's table is partial and in-frame only. The sample has around 24,000 clones; 87% are singletons. Over chemoradiotherapy, repertoires were sampled more than once. The CDR3 sequence is 14 residues long. The germline CDR1 and CDR2 sequences are MNHEY and SVGAGI. Trimming removed 7 bases from V and 8 bases from J; junction bases left unmatched: 7. Points on this clone: Its antigen remains unknown.

The sample was blood, taken from a patient who underwent chemoradiotherapy. The sequence came from a human donor with HPV-associated anogenital cancer. The rearrangement joins TRBV6-5 to TRBJ2-3; 12 bases are a match to TRBD2. The CDR3 region is CASTSSGGGGTQYF. CDR3 DNA sequence: TGTGCCAGCACTTCTAGCGGGGGGGGTGGTACGCAGTATTTT.